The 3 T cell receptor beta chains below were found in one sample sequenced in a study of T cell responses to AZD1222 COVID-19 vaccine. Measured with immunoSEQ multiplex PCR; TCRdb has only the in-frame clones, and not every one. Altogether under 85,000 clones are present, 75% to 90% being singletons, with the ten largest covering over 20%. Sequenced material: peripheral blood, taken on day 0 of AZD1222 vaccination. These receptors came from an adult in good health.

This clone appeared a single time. The CDR3 region is CASSTEQGSHNEQFF. CDR3 in DNA: TGTGCCAGCAGCACAGAGCAGGGCAGCCACAATGAGCAGTTCTTC. V is TRBV9 and J is TRBJ2-1; weak D call: TRBD1 (5 bases). The CDR3 is made up of 15 amino acids. CDR1 is SGDLS, CDR2 YYNGEE, per germline. Trimming took 4 bases from V and 5 from J, leaving 16 bases between them.

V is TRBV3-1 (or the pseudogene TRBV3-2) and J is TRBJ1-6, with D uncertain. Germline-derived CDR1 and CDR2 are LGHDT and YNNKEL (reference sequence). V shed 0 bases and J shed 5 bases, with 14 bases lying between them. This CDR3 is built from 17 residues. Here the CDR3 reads CASSQDRLRRNNSPLHF. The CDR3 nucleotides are TGTGCCAGCAGCCAAGATAGACTCCGGAGGAATAATTCACCCCTCCACTTT.

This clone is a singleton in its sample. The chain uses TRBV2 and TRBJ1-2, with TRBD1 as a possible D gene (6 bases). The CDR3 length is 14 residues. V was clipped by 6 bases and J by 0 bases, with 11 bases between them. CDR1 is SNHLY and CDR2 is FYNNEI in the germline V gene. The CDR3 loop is CASRVGTTNYGYTF. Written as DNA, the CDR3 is TGTGCCAGCAGGGTTGGGACAACTAACTATGGCTACACCTTC.